This T cell receptor beta chain was sequenced during a study of lymphopenia after photon versus proton radiotherapy. Clones were read by immunoSEQ multiplex PCR, and TCRdb kept only the in-frame ones, dropping some. The table lists about 64,000 clones, roughly nine tenths of them singletons. CDR3 size: 16 residues. V trimming: 4 bases; J trimming: 3 bases; junction bases outside the gene matches: 11. The germline V gene encodes CDR1 SGHNT and CDR2 YYREEE (reference sequence). The chain is built from TRBV5-4 and TRBJ2-3; TRBD2 matches 7 bases. The starting material was peripheral blood, obtained from a patient treated with proton-based radiotherapy. The sequence derives from an elderly man with esophageal cancer. The CDR3 region is CASSPPGGSGTDTQYF. CDR3 bases: TGTGCCAGCAGCCCCCCTGGGGGTAGCGGGACAGATACGCAGTATTTT. Full variable domain (missing parts from reference TRBV5-4 and TRBJ2-3): ETGVTQSPTHLIKTRGQQVTLRCSSQSGHNTVSWYQQALGQGPQFIFQYYREEENGRGNFPPRFSGLQFPNYSSELNVNALELDDSALYLCASSPPGGSGTDTQYFGPGTRLTVL.